A single sample is the source of the 15 T cell receptor beta chains below, sequenced in a study of blood T cell repertoires in COVID-19. Data came from immunoSEQ multiplex PCR; TCRdb stores just in-frame clones and leaves some out. Seen here are about 46,000 clones, about 88% observed once, and the top ten hold around 1.2%. The sample consisted of peripheral blood. The source is a man aged 60-69 years with acute or convalescent COVID-19.

This chain joins TRBV4-2 and TRBJ2-1; 10 bases are a match to TRBD2. This CDR3 contains 17 residues. The junction had 9 bases not matched to a gene; V was cut back by 1 base and J by 6 bases. Germline V gives CDR1 LGHNA, CDR2 YNFKEQ. CDR3 DNA: TGTGCCAGCAGCCAAGGGCGAGCGGGGGGGCCCCTCAATGAGCAGTTCTTC. Translated, it gives CASSQGRAGGPLNEQFF.

This clone showed up just once. The genes are TRBV2 and TRBJ2-1; 8 bases are shared with TRBD2. Germline V lookup: CDR1 SNHLY, CDR2 FYNNEI. Trimming removed 4 bases from V and 5 bases from J; junction bases left unmatched: 10. The CDR3 covers 16 residues. Written as DNA, the CDR3 is TGTGCCAGCAGTGCCCTAAGCGGGAGTGCCCACAATGAGCAGTTCTTC. Translated: CASSALSGSAHNEQFF.

This chain joins TRBV5-4 and TRBJ2-2; possible D gene TRBD1, 5 bases. The CDR3 consists of 15 residues. Germline V CDR1 and CDR2: SGHNT, YYREEE (reference sequence). V lost 4 bases, J lost 0 bases, and 10 bases lay in between. In DNA form, the CDR3 reads TGTGCCAGCAGCCACCAGACAGCGAACACCGGGGAGCTGTTTTTT. Its translation is CASSHQTANTGELFF.

The rearrangement uses TRBV9 and TRBJ2-2; 8 positions agree with TRBD1. CDR1 SGDLS and CDR2 YYNGEE come from the germline V gene. Trimming took 3 bases from V and 1 from J; bases not matched to a gene: 2. CDR3 length: 15 amino acids. The CDR3 coding sequence is TGTGCCAGCAGCGCGGGGACAGGGAACACCGGGGAGCTGTTTTTT. Its translation is CASSAGTGNTGELFF.

This clone has a handful of counts. The rearrangement joins TRBV5-4 to TRBJ2-7; D not certain. This CDR3 has 14 residues. V lost 0 bases to trimming and J lost 2 bases, with 9 bases between them. The germline V gene has CDR1 SGHNT and CDR2 YYREEE (reference sequence). This chain's CDR3 is CASSLGAGPYEQYF. The CDR3 DNA follows: TGTGCCAGCAGCTTGGGGGCAGGCCCCTACGAGCAGTACTTC. Based on the CDR3 plus reference TRBV5-4 and TRBJ2-7, the full variable domain is ETGVTQSPTHLIKTRGQQVTLRCSSQSGHNTVSWYQQALGQGPQFIFQYYREEENGRGNFPPRFSGLQFPNYSSELNVNALELDDSALYLCASSLGAGPYEQYFGPGTRLTVT.

This rearrangement joins TRBV29-1 to TRBJ1-5; possible D gene TRBD1, 5 bases. Germline-derived CDR1 and CDR2 are SQVTM and ANQGSEA. The CDR3 has 14 amino acids. The germline V and J ends were trimmed by 8 bases and 2 bases, with 16 bases remaining between them. The CDR3 reads CSQAPGPGNQPQHF. The CDR3 DNA reads TGCAGCCAAGCCCCAGGGCCTGGCAATCAGCCCCAGCATTTT.

The chain is built from TRBV11-1 and TRBJ2-7, with 9 bases identical to TRBD1. Germline values: CDR1 SGHAT, CDR2 FQDESV (reference sequence). The CDR3 covers 15 residues. V lost 2 bases, J lost 2 bases, and 4 bases stayed unmatched. CDR3 coding DNA: TGTGCCAGCAGCTTAACGGACAGGGGTCCCTACGAGCAGTACTTC. This encodes CASSLTDRGPYEQYF.

J is TRBJ1-2 and V is TRBV3-1 (or the pseudogene TRBV3-2); D call uncertain. V was shortened by 2 bases and J by 4 bases, with 2 bases between the two germline ends. The CDR3 is 11 residues long. Germline V gives CDR1 LGHDT, CDR2 YNNKEL (reference sequence). Here the CDR3 reads CASSQLYGYTF. The CDR3 region has the DNA TGTGCCAGCAGCCAACTCTATGGCTACACCTTC.

The CDR3 DNA reads TGTGCCAGCAGCACTCCACTCTTTACCGGGACACAGACAAGCACAGATACGCAGTATTTT. This codes for CASSTPLFTGTQTSTDTQYF. The V call is TRBV7-9, the J call TRBJ2-3, with D tentatively TRBD1 (6 bases). The V gene's germline CDR1 is SEHNR and CDR2 FQNEAQ (reference sequence). Trimming took 5 bases from V and 0 from J, leaving 27 bases between them. This CDR3 comprises 20 residues.

The V and J genes are TRBV14 and TRBJ2-5, with 8 bases fitting TRBD1. The V gene end was trimmed by 1 base and the J gene end by 5 bases; junction bases not matched to a gene: 9. The CDR3 is made up of 16 amino acids. Germline assignment: CDR1 SGHDN and CDR2 FVKESK. The CDR3 is CASSQGRGRGIETQYF. In DNA, the CDR3 is TGTGCCAGCAGCCAAGGCAGGGGGCGCGGAATCGAGACCCAGTACTTC.

The CDR3 DNA reads as TGTGCCAGCAGCCCACAGGGGGCGCAGACAGATACGCAGTATTTT. Translation gives CASSPQGAQTDTQYF. V gene TRBV28 combines with J gene TRBJ2-3; 9 positions agree with TRBD1. Germline loops: CDR1 MDHEN, CDR2 SYDVKM. The CDR3 spans 15 residues. J was trimmed by 3 bases and V by 6 bases; bases with no gene match: 7.

The chain is built from TRBV4-1 and TRBJ1-1, with D possibly TRBD1 on 6 matching bases. The CDR3 loop spans 15 amino acids. Trimming left V 1 base short and J 0 bases short, with 9 bases between. The germline CDR1 and CDR2 sequences are MGHRA and YSYEKL. The CDR3: CASSQVTGMNTEAFF. The CDR3 DNA is TGCGCCAGCAGCCAAGTGACAGGTATGAACACTGAAGCTTTCTTT.

This rearrangement joins TRBV7-2 to TRBJ2-5; 8 bases are shared with TRBD2. J lost 4 bases, V lost 5 bases, and 9 bases had no gene match. CDR3 length: 15 amino acids. CDR1 is SGHTA, CDR2 FQGNSA, per germline. The CDR3 here is CASSKTGTRGETQYF. The CDR3 nucleotides read TGTGCCAGCAGCAAAACCGGGACTAGAGGAGAGACCCAGTACTTC. Variable domain in full (rest from reference TRBV7-2 and TRBJ2-5): GAGVSQSPSNKVTEKGKDVELRCDPISGHTALYWYRQSLGQGLEFLIYFQGNSAPDKSGLPSDRFSAERTGGSVSTLTIQRTQQEDSAVYLCASSKTGTRGETQYFGPGTRLLVL.

The chain uses TRBV19 and TRBJ1-4; D not certain. CDR1 and CDR2 from the germline V gene are LNHDA and SQIVND (reference sequence). CDR3 length: 13 residues. Deletions cut 6 bases from V and 8 bases from J, with 13 bases between. DNA of the CDR3: TGTGCCAGTAGCCGCCGGGTCGGCGAAAAACTGTTTTTT. It yields the protein CASSRRVGEKLFF.

The V and J genes are TRBV7-3 and TRBJ2-1; 12 bases fit TRBD2. The V and J ends lost 0 bases and 0 bases, in that order; junction bases with no gene match: 18. Germline assignment: CDR1 SGHTA and CDR2 FQGTGA. The CDR3 has 23 amino acids. DNA of the CDR3: TGTGCCAGCAGCTTAACTAACAGGGGGTCGACTAGCGGGGGCCCTAACTCCTACAATGAGCAGTTCTTC. Its translation is CASSLTNRGSTSGGPNSYNEQFF. The complete variable domain, with remaining parts taken from reference TRBV7-3 and TRBJ2-1, reads GAGVSQTPSNKVTEKGKYVELRCDPISGHTALYWYRQSLGQGPEFLIYFQGTGAADDSGLPNDRFFAVRPEGSVSTLKIQRTERGDSAVYLCASSLTNRGSTSGGPNSYNEQFFGPGTRLTVL.